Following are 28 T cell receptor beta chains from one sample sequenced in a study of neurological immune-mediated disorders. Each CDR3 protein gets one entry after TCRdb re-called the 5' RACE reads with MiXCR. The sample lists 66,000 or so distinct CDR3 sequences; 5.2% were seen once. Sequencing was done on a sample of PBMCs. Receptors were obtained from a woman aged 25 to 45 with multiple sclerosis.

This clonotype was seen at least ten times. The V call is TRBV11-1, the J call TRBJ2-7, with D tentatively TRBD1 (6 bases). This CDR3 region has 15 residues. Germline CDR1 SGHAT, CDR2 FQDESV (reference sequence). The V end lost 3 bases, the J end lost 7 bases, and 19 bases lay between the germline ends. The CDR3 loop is CASSFPSTGLSEQYF. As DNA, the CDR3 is TGTGCCAGCAGCTTCCCCTCGACAGGACTGTCGGAGCAGTACTTC.

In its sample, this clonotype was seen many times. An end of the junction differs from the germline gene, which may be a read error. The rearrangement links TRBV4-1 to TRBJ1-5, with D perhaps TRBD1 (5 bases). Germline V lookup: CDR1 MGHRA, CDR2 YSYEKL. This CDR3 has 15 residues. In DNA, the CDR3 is TGCGCCAGCAGTCTTTTCAGGGCTAGCAATCAGCCCCAGAATTTT. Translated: CASSLFRASNQPQNF.

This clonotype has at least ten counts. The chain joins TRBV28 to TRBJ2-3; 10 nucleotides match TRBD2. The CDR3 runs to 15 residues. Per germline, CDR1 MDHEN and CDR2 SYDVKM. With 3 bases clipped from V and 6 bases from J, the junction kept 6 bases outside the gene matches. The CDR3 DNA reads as TGTGCCAGCAGTTTTAGCGGGGGGCGCGTGGATACGCAGTATTTT. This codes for CASSFSGGRVDTQYF.

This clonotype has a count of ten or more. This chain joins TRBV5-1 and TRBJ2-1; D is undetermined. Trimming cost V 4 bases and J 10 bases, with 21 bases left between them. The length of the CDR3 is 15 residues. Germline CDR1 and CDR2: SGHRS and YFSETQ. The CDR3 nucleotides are TGCGCCAGCAGCGGAGACGGCCCCGGCGTCACCGAGCAGTTCTTC. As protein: CASSGDGPGVTEQFF.

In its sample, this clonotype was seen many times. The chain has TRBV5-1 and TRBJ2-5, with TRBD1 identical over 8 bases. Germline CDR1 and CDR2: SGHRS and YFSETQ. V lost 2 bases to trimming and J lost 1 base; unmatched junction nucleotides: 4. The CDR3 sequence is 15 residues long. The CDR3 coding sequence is TGCGCCAGCAGCTTCCGCAGGGGGCTCCAAGAGACCCAGTACTTC. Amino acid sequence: CASSFRRGLQETQYF.

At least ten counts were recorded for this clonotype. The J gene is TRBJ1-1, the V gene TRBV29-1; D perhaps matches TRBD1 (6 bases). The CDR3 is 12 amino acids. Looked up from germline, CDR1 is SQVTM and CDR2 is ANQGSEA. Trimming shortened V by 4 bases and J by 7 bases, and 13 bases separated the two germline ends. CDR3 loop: CSVVGGAVEAFF. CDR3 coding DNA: TGCAGCGTTGTTGGGGGGGCCGTTGAAGCTTTCTTT.

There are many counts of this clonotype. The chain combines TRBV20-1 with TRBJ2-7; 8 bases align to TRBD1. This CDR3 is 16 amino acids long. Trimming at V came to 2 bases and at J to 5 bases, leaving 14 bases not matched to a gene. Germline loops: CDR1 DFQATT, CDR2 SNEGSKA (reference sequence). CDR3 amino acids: CSARQITGGVRNEQYF. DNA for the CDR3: TGCAGTGCTAGACAAATTACAGGGGGAGTGAGGAACGAGCAGTACTTC.

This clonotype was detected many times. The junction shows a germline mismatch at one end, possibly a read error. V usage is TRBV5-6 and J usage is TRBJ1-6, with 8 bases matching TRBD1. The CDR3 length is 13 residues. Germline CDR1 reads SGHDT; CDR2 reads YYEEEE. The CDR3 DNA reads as TGTGCCAGCAGCGGGCAGGGGGCCTCACCCCTCAACTTT. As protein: CASSGQGASPLNF.

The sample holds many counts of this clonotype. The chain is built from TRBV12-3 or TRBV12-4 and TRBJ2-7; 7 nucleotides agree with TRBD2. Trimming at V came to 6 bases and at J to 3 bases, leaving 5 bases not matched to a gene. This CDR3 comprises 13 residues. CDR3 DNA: TGTGCCAGCAGCCCGGGGAGGGGCTACGAGCAGTACTTC. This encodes CASSPGRGYEQYF.

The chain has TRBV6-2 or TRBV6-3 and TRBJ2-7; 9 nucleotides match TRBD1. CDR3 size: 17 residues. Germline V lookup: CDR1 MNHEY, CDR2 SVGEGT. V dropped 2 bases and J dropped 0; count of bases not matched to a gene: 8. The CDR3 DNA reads TGTGCCAGCAGTTACAAAGGGACAGGGAAAAGCTCCTACGAGCAGTACTTC. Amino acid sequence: CASSYKGTGKSSYEQYF.

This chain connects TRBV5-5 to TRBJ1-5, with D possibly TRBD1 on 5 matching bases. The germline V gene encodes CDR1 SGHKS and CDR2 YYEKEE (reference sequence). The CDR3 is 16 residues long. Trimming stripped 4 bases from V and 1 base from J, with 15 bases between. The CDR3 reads CASSPGGGVSNQPQHF. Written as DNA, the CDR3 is TGTGCCAGCAGCCCCGGGGGAGGGGTGAGCAATCAGCCCCAGCATTTT.

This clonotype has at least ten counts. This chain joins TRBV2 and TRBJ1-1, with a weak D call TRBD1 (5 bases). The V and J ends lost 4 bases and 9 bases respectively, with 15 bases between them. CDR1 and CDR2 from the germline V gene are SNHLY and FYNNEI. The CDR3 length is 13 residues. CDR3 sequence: CASSVGHLSKAFF. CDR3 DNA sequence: TGTGCCAGCAGTGTAGGACACCTCTCGAAAGCTTTCTTT. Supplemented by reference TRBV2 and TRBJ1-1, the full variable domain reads EPEVTQTPSHQVTQMGQEVILRCVPISNHLYFYWYRQILGQKVEFLVSFYNNEISEKSEIFDDQFSVERPDGSNFTLKIRSTKLEDSAMYFCASSVGHLSKAFFGQGTRLTVV.

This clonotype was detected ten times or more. Here the CDR3 reads CASSPTKINRGRRNTEAFF. CDR3 bases: TGTGCCAGCAGCCCCACTAAAATCAACAGGGGGCGGAGGAACACTGAAGCTTTCTTT. J is TRBJ1-1 and V is TRBV5-6, with TRBD1 identical over 9 bases. CDR3 size: 19 residues. Per the germline V gene, CDR1 is SGHDT and CDR2 is YYEEEE. Trimming at V came to 4 bases and at J to 1 base, leaving 17 bases not matched to a gene.

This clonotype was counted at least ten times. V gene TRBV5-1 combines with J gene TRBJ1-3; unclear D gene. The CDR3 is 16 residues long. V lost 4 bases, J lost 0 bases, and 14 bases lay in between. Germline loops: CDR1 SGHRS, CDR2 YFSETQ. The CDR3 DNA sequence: TGCGCCAGCAGCACCGACGGCCCTAACTCTGGAAACACCATATATTTT. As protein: CASSTDGPNSGNTIYF.

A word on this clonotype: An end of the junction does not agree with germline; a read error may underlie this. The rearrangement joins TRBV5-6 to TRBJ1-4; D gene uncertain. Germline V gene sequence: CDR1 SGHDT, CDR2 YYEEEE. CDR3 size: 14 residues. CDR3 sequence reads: CASSLVATIEKLFF. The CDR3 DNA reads TGTGCCAGCAGCTTGGTAGCGACTATTGAAAAACTGTTTTTT.

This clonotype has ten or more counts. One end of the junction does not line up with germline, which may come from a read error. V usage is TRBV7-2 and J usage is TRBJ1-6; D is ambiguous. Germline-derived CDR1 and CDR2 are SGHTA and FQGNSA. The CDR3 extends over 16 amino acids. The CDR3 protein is CASRGSESSYNSPLNF. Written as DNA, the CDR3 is TGTGCCAGCAGGGGGTCGGAGAGCTCCTATAATTCACCCCTCAACTTT.

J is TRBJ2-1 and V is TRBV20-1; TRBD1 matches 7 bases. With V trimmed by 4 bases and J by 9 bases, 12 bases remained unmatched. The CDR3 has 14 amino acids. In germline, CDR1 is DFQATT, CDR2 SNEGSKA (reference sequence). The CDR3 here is CSAKPGKGAGEQFF. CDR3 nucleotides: TGCAGTGCTAAGCCGGGAAAGGGGGCGGGTGAGCAGTTCTTC.

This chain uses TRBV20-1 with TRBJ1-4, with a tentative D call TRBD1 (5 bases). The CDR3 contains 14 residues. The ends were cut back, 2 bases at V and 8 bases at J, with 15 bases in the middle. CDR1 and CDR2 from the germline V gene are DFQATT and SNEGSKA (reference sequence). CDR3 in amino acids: CSARSGLRGEKLFF. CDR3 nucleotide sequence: TGCAGTGCTAGAAGCGGACTGCGGGGGGAAAAACTGTTTTTT.

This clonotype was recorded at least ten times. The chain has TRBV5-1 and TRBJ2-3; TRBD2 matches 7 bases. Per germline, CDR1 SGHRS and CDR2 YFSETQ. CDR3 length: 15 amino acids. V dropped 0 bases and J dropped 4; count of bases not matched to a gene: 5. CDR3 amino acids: CASSLERAGADTQYF. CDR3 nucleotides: TGCGCCAGCAGCTTGGAGAGGGCGGGAGCAGATACGCAGTATTTT.

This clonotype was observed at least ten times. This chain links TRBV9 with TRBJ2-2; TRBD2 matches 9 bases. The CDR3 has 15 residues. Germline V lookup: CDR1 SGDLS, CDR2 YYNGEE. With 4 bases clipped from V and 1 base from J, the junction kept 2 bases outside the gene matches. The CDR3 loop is CASSLSGRNTGELFF. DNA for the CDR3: TGTGCCAGCAGCCTTAGCGGGAGGAACACCGGGGAGCTGTTTTTT.

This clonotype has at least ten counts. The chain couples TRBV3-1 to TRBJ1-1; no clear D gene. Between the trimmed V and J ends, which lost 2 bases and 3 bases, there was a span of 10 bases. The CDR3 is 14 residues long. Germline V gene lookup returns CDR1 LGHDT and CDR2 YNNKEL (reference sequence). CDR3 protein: CASSQLVGYTEAFF. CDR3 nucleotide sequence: TGTGCCAGCAGCCAACTAGTCGGGTACACTGAAGCTTTCTTT.

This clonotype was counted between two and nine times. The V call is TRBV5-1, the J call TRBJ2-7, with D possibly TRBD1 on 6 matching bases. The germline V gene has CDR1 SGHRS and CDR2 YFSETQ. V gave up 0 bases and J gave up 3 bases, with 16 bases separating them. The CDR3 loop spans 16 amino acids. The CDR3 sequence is CASSLVATGLGYEQYF. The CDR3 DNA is TGCGCCAGCAGCTTGGTAGCAACAGGGTTGGGCTACGAGCAGTACTTC.

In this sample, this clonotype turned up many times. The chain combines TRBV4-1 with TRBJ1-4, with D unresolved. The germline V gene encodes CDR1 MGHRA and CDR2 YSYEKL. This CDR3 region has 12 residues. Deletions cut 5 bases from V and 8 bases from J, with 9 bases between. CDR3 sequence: CASSSSSEKLFF. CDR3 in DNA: TGCGCCAGCAGCTCAAGCTCCGAAAAACTGTTTTTT.

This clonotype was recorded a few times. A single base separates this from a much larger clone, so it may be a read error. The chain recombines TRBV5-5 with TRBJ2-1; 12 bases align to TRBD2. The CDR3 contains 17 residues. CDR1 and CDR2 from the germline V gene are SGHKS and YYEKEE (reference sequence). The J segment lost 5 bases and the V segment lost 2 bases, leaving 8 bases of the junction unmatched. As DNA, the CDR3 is TGTGCCAGCAGCTTACTAGCGGGGGGTACCAATCACAATGAGCAGTTCTTC. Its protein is CASSLLAGGTNHNEQFF.

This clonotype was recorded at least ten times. The CDR3 DNA is TGTGCCAGCAGCATGGCCGCCCGAGGACAGAAAAACATTCAGTACTTC. It translates to CASSMAARGQKNIQYF. The J gene is TRBJ2-4, the V gene TRBV7-2; tentatively, D is TRBD1 (6 bases). The CDR3 extends over 16 amino acids. Trimming cost V 5 bases and J 4 bases, with 18 bases left between them. Germline V lookup: CDR1 SGHTA, CDR2 FQGNSA.

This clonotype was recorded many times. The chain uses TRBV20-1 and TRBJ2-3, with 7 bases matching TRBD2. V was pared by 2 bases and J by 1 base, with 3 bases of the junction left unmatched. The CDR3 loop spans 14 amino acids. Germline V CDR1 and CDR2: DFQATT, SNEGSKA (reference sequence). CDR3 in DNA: TGCAGTGCTAGAAGCGGGGTCGGCACAGATACGCAGTATTTT. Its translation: CSARSGVGTDTQYF.

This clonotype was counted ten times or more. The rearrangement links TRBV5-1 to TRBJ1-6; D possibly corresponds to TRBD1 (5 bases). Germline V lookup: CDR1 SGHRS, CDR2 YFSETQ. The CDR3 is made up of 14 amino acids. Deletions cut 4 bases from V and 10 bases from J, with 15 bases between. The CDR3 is CASSPRDRGSPLHF. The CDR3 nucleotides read TGCGCCAGCAGCCCCCGGGACCGCGGATCACCCCTCCACTTT.

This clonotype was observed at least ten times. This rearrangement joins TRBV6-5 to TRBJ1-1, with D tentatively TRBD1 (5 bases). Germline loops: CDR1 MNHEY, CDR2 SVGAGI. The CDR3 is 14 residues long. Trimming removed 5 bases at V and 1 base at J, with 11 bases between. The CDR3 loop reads CASSRDLRNTEAFF. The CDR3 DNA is TGTGCCAGCAGTCGGGACTTGAGGAACACTGAAGCTTTCTTT.